This TCR beta chain was captured in a study of identical twins. One entry per CDR3 protein, called by TCRdb with MiXCR from the 5' RACE reads. The repertoire holds a few hundred thousand distinct CDR3 sequences, with less than 9.5% as singletons. This clonotype has ten or more counts. J lost 8 bases, V lost 3 bases, and 7 bases had no gene match. Germline lookup yields CDR1 LNHNV and CDR2 YYDKDF (reference sequence). This CDR3 region has 15 residues. This sample was also put to use in a study of yellow fever vaccine responses in identical twins.

The sequence was obtained from a woman between 18 and 29 years old in good health. The sample consisted of CD8+ T cells sorted from blood. This chain connects TRBV15 to TRBJ1-4, with TRBD1 identical over 9 bases. The DNA of the CDR3 is TGTGCCACCAGCAGCCGGGACAGGGTTACGGAAAAACTGTTTTTT. Translated, it gives CATSSRDRVTEKLFF.